The 5 T cell receptor beta chains below all came from one sample that was sequenced in a study of CD8 T cells in Susac syndrome. RNA amounts of 0.5 to 1 ug underwent reverse transcription with random hexamers. MiXCR, run by TCRdb on the immunoSEQ multiplex PCR reads, gives a single entry per CDR3 protein. In the table there are around 270,000 distinct CDR3 sequences, over 75% of which are singletons. Sequenced material: CD8+ T cells from PBMCs. These receptors came from a human donor with multiple sclerosis.

V usage is TRBV29-1 and J usage is TRBJ2-2; 7 nucleotides agree with TRBD2. This CDR3 contains 17 residues. V lost 5 bases to trimming and J lost 4 bases; unmatched junction nucleotides: 16. From germline, CDR1 is SQVTM and CDR2 ANQGSEA. The CDR3: CSVLLQSGGGFTGELFF. The CDR3 DNA reads as TGCAGCGTTCTCCTCCAGTCGGGAGGTGGGTTCACCGGGGAGCTGTTTTTT.

The V call is TRBV19, the J call TRBJ1-6; D unclear. Between the trimmed V and J ends, which lost 5 bases and 7 bases, there was a span of 12 bases. Germline-derived CDR1 and CDR2 are LNHDA and SQIVND (reference sequence). The CDR3 loop spans 14 amino acids. The CDR3 is CASSPAEGNSPLHF. The CDR3 coding sequence is TGTGCCAGTAGTCCCGCTGAGGGAAATTCACCCCTCCACTTT.

The CDR3 region is CASSLTSGGIHSTGELFF. The DNA for the CDR3 is TGTGCCAGCAGCTTAACTAGCGGGGGGATTCACTCCACCGGGGAGCTGTTTTTT. The chain employs TRBV7-9 and TRBJ2-2; TRBD2 aligns across 12 bases. This CDR3 has 18 residues. Germline values: CDR1 SEHNR, CDR2 FQNEAQ (reference sequence). V shed 2 bases, J shed 4 bases, and the junction held 8 bases outside the gene matches.

Only one count was recorded for this clonotype. V usage is TRBV28 and J usage is TRBJ1-1; 9 bases match TRBD1. V shed 6 bases and J 6 bases; nucleotides not matched to a gene: 8. The CDR3 is 14 residues long. The germline CDR1 and CDR2 sequences are MDHEN and SYDVKM. CDR3 sequence: CASRQQGAAAEAFF. CDR3 in DNA: TGTGCCAGCAGGCAACAGGGGGCGGCTGCTGAAGCTTTCTTT.

The chain has TRBV20-1 and TRBJ2-1, with 9 positions matching TRBD2. There are 13 residues in the CDR3. Germline V gene lookup returns CDR1 DFQATT and CDR2 SNEGSKA (reference sequence). V trimming: 1 base; J trimming: 9 bases; junction bases outside the gene matches: 4. This chain's CDR3 is CSARVAGVSEQFF. The CDR3 coding sequence is TGCAGTGCTAGAGTAGCGGGAGTTAGTGAGCAGTTCTTC.